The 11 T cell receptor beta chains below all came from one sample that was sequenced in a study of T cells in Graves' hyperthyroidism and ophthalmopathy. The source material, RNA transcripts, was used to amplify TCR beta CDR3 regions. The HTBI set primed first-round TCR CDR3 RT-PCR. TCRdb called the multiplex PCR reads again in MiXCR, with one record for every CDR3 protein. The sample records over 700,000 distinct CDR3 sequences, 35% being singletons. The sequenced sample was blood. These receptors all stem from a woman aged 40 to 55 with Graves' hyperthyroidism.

The CDR3 sequence is CASSWVLGQGSGNTIYF. The CDR3 DNA sequence: TGTGCCAGCAGTTGGGTGTTGGGACAGGGCTCTGGAAACACCATATATTTT. The chain combines TRBV27 with TRBJ1-3; 9 bases map to TRBD1. The length of the CDR3 is 17 residues. Germline V gene data show CDR1 as MNHEY and CDR2 as SMNVEV (reference sequence). V gave up 4 bases and J gave up 0 bases; unmatched junction bases: 7.

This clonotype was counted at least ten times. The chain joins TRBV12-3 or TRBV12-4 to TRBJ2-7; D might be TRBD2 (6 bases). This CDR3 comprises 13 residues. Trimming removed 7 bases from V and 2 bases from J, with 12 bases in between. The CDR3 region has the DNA TGTGCCAGCAAGGGGACTGCCGCCTACGAGCAGTACTTC. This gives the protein CASKGTAAYEQYF.

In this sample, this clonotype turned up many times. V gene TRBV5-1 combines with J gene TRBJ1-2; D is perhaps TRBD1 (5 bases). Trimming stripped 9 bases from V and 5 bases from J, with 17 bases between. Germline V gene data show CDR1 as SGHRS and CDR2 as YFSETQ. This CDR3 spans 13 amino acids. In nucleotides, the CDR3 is TGCGCCACTGCAACGGGGGAAGGGTATGGCTACACCTTC. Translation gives CATATGEGYGYTF.

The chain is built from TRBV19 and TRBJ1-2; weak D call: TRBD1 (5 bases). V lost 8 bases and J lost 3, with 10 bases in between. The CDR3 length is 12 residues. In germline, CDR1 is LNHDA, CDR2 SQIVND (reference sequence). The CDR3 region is CASGTSDYGYTF. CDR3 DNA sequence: TGTGCCAGTGGGACCTCGGACTATGGCTACACCTTC. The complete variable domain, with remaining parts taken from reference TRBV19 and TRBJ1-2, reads DGGITQSPKYLFRKEGQNVTLSCEQNLNHDAMYWYRQDPGQGLRLIYYSQIVNDFQKGDIAEGYSVSREKKESFPLTVTSAQKNPTAFYLCASGTSDYGYTFGSGTRLTVV.

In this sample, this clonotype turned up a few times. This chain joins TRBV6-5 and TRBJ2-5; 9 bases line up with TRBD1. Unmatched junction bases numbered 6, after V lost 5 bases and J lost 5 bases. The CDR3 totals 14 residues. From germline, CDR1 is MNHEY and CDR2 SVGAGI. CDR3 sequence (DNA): TGTGCCAGCAGTCATACAGGGGGCTGGGAGACCCAGTACTTC. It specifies CASSHTGGWETQYF.

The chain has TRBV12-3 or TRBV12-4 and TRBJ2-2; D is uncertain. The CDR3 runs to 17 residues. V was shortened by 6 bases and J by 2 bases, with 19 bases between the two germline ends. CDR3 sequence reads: CASSLYASSLNTGELFF. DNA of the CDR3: TGTGCCAGCAGCTTATACGCGTCCAGCCTTAACACCGGGGAGCTGTTTTTT.

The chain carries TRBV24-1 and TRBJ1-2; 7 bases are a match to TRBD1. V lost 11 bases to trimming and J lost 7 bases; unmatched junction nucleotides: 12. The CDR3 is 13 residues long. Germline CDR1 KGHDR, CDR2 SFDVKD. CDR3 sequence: CASSTGQDRGYTF. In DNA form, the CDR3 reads TGTGCCAGCTCAACCGGACAGGACCGTGGCTACACCTTC.

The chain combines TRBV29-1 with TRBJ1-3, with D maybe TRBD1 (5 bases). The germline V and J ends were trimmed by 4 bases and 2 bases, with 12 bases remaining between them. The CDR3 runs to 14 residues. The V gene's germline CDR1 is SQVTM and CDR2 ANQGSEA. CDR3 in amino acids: CSVGGGSAGNTIYF. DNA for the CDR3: TGCAGCGTTGGGGGGGGTTCGGCTGGAAACACCATATATTTT.

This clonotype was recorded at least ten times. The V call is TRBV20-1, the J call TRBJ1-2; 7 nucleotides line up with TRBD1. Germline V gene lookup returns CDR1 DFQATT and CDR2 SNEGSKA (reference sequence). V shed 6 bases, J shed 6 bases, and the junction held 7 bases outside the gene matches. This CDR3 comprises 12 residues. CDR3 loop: CSAPGGGHGYTF. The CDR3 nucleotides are TGCAGTGCCCCAGGGGGTGGCCATGGCTACACCTTC.

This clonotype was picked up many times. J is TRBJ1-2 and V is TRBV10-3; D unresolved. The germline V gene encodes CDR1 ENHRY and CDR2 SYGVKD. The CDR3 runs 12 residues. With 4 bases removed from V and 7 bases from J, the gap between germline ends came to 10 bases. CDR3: CAISVGEGGYTF. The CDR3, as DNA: TGTGCCATCAGTGTCGGGGAGGGTGGCTACACCTTC.

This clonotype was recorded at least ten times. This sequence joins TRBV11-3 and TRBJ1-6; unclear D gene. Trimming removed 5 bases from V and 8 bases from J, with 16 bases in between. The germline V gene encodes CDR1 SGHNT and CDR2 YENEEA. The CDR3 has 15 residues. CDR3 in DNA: TGTGCCAGCAGCCCCCTTTGGTCGAAGGATTCACCCCTCCACTTT. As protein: CASSPLWSKDSPLHF.